The TCR beta chain described here comes from a study of blood T cells in healthy people across ages (dated by TCRdb to the mid-2010s). A note on the overall study: In model experiments, template switching captured roughly one uniquely barcoded TCR beta cDNA molecule for every two T cells. Two additional independent replicas of 1 million unique cDNA reads from the same blood draw were analyzed for two donors (one aged 18 to 30 and one aged 80 or older). To track age-related changes in TCR beta repertoire diversity, the study relied on deep sequencing normalized with unique cDNA molecular identifiers. Four age groups were formed from the donors: young (average roughly 16 years), middle-aged (approximately 40), aged (under 70) and long-lived (about 80). To avoid experimental bias, donors of different ages were distributed randomly across sequencing lanes.

Systemically healthy Caucasian individuals from Russia, some 36 in total and aged roughly 6 to 100 years, were included as donors. Each donor gave 9.5 to 10 milliliters of peripheral blood, drawn into EDTA-treated Vacutainer tubes. Ficoll-Paque density-gradient centrifugation was used to isolate PBMCs, with at least 6.5 million per sample. Trizol reagent was used to extract total RNA from the PBMCs, yielding at least 5.5 micrograms per sample. The percentages of naive CD45RAhigh/CD27high T cells were determined by flow cytometry on a PBMC aliquot from every donor. The protocol used for the library was 5' RACE. TCRdb names Illumina HiSeq 2500 as the instrument used. The second PCR ran for roughly 7 to 12 cycles and used a J-beta primer mix along with a sample-barcoded 5' primer. A template-switch 5' adaptor carrying 12 random nucleotides introduced a unique molecular identifier onto each TCR beta cDNA molecule. At least 3 million CDR3-containing paired-end reads were obtained from each sample. First-strand cDNA synthesis was performed from all RNA using the Mint cDNA synthesis kit, with priming by a TRBC-specific oligonucleotide. All cDNA was treated with uracil-DNA glycosylase and then went through a first 18-cycle PCR with the universal primers M1SS and BC2_uni_R. Under the source paper's analysis protocol: Each sample was normalized by randomly selecting 1 million high-quality reads, each carrying a distinct molecular identifier. Reads with shared molecular identifiers were discarded instead of being binned into consensus sequences. MiTCR, run with a Q25 quality threshold and the strictest error-elimination algorithm, handled CDR3 identification, clonotype clustering and error correction. A nonparametric unseen species model using Euler transformation provided a lower-bound estimate of total TCR beta diversity. TCRdb reprocessing: public reads trimmed at Q25 with fastp, clones called with MiXCR, in-frame beta chains kept. Each entry merges the rows of one CDR3 protein and shows their most common DNA and genes. TCRdb's processing, not the authors' own work, is the source of the V and J calls. A total of about 650,000 distinct CDR3 sequences appear in this sample, about 30% of them only once. The ten largest account for less than 20% of the sample.

For CDR1 and CDR2, the germline V gene (reference sequence) lists MNHNY and SVGAGI. The CDR3 spans 15 residues, from the cysteine through the phenylalanine. Only the CDR3 portion is preserved as DNA: 45 bases, with reading frame beginning at the first base. In regard to this clonotype: Its antigen is currently not known. No base quality values were provided; no much bigger clone lies one nucleotide off.

Here is what the overall study found, with its caveats: Bulk unsorted PBMC profiling prevented conclusive comparison of naive and antigen-experienced compartments. Observed TCR beta diversity correlated strongly with the percentage of naive T cells measured by flow cytometry. The CMV infection status of donors was not known, potentially confounding age-related changes in expanded clonotypes. As age increased, observed TCR beta diversity per million T cells dropped in a roughly linear way, and a significant reduction was already evident by age 40. Estimates of total diversity from one million sequenced T cells were regarded as lower bounds and underestimates. Compared with the aged group, more naive CD4+ T cells, fewer expanded clones and increased TCR diversity were shown by the long-lived group, suggesting age selection.

Recombination linked TRBV6-6 to TRBJ2-5; 7 bases in the middle match TRBD2. The sequence was collected from a woman of 80 years or more in good health. Donor details come from another sample of the same person, matched by shared clones. Specimen: blood. The nucleotide sequence is TGTGCTACTAGAGGACTAGGAGGGTACCAAGAGACCCAGTACTTC. This sequence encodes CATRGLGGYQETQYF.